Presented here are 10 T cell receptor beta chains from one specimen sequenced in a study of blood T cell repertoires in COVID-19. Assay used: immunoSEQ multiplex PCR; TCRdb lists only in-frame clones, some missing. Among roughly 140,000 clones listed, more than 75% were seen once. The sequencing input was PBMCs or T cells enriched from blood (not recorded which). These receptors all come from a man between 60 and 75 years old who had recovered from COVID-19.

V usage is TRBV27 and J usage is TRBJ2-3, with 9 bases that match TRBD2. This CDR3 spans 15 amino acids. V lost 1 base, J lost 5 bases, and 4 bases stayed unmatched. Germline V gives CDR1 MNHEY, CDR2 SMNVEV (reference sequence). The CDR3 spells CASSLYLAGLDTQYF. Written as DNA, the CDR3 is TGTGCCAGCAGTTTATACCTAGCGGGACTAGATACGCAGTATTTT.

The rearrangement links TRBV3-1 (or the pseudogene TRBV3-2) to TRBJ2-7; weak D call: TRBD1 (5 bases). V was cut by 0 bases and J by 4 bases, with 10 bases left in between. Looked up from germline, CDR1 is LGHDT and CDR2 is YNNKEL (reference sequence). CDR3 length: 14 amino acids. The chain's CDR3 is CASSQDARVYEQYF. CDR3 DNA sequence: TGTGCCAGCAGCCAAGATGCCAGGGTATACGAGCAGTACTTC.

This sequence joins TRBV15 and TRBJ2-1; TRBD1 matches 11 bases. CDR1 and CDR2 from the germline V gene are LNHNV and YYDKDF (reference sequence). The junction had 7 bases not matched to a gene; V was cut back by 5 bases and J by 7 bases. This CDR3 is built from 15 residues. CDR3 protein: CATSSRGQGGNEQFF. CDR3 bases: TGTGCCACCAGCTCACGGGGACAGGGGGGGAATGAGCAGTTCTTC.

The chain links TRBV28 to TRBJ2-1; 8 positions match TRBD2. The V gene end was trimmed by 5 bases and the J gene end by 5 bases; junction bases not matched to a gene: 8. This CDR3 has 15 amino acids. Germline CDR1 MDHEN, CDR2 SYDVKM. The CDR3 DNA follows: TGTGCCAGCAGTGCCATAGCGGGAAGCCACAATGAGCAGTTCTTC. The encoded protein is CASSAIAGSHNEQFF.

The V gene is TRBV5-6, the J gene TRBJ2-3, with a possible D match to TRBD1 (6 bases). Deletions cut 1 base from V and 0 bases from J, with 9 bases between. This CDR3 region has 15 residues. Germline V gene data show CDR1 as SGHDT and CDR2 as YYEEEE. CDR3 sequence: CASSLTGRSTDTQYF. For the CDR3, the DNA is TGTGCCAGCAGCTTGACAGGGCGGAGCACAGATACGCAGTATTTT.

This chain uses TRBV15 with TRBJ1-3, with a weak D call TRBD1 (6 bases). Germline assignment: CDR1 LNHNV and CDR2 YYDKDF (reference sequence). Trimming took 1 base from V and 8 from J, leaving 21 bases between them. There are 17 residues in the CDR3. The CDR3 loop is CATSRGSARGTGDTIYF. CDR3 nucleotide sequence: TGTGCCACCAGCAGAGGCTCGGCCAGGGGAACAGGAGACACCATATATTTT.

The chain couples TRBV19 to TRBJ2-1; 7 nucleotides line up with TRBD1. Germline CDR1 is LNHDA and CDR2 is SQIVND (reference sequence). V was pared by 4 bases and J by 3 bases, with 6 bases of the junction left unmatched. The CDR3 runs 15 residues. The DNA of the CDR3 is TGTGCCAGTAGTACCGACAGGGTTTTCTACAATGAGCAGTTCTTC. The encoded protein is CASSTDRVFYNEQFF.

The chain links TRBV13 to TRBJ2-1; D is uncertain. V was pared by 3 bases and J by 10 bases, with 7 bases between. CDR1 is PRHDT, CDR2 FYEKMQ, per germline (reference sequence). This CDR3 spans 11 amino acids. The CDR3: CASSFSHEQFF. The CDR3 coding sequence is TGTGCCAGCAGCTTTAGCCACGAGCAGTTCTTC.

The genes are TRBV10-2 and TRBJ2-2; TRBD2 matches 8 bases. The germline V gene has CDR1 WSHSY and CDR2 SAAADI. V shed 4 bases, J shed 5 bases, and the junction held 3 bases outside the gene matches. This CDR3 has 14 residues. This chain's CDR3 is CASSGLATTGELFF. The CDR3 nucleotides read TGCGCCAGCAGTGGACTAGCGACTACCGGGGAGCTGTTTTTT.

The chain joins TRBV5-1 to TRBJ2-2; TRBD1 is a possible D gene (5 bases). This CDR3 comprises 14 residues. Trimming left V 2 bases short and J 8 bases short, with 13 bases between. Germline CDR1 is SGHRS and CDR2 is YFSETQ. The DNA for the CDR3 is TGCGCCAGCAGCTTAAGGGGCGCGTCAGGGGAGCTGTTTTTT. The encoded protein is CASSLRGASGELFF.